The present T cell receptor beta chain was sequenced within a study of T cells after posttransplantation cyclophosphamide (dated by TCRdb to 2016 to 2017). About the full investigation: T cell repertoire reconstitution was tracked by TRB sequencing after myeloablative bone marrow transplantation in which posttransplantation cyclophosphamide was used as GVHD prophylaxis. TRB sequencing was also done on up to 3 additional blood samples from 2 to 5.2 years after transplant in 3 patients, and on pretransplant blood from a handful of patients. Samples from around 37 PTCy-treated patients, along with samples from about 17 of their related bone marrow donors, underwent antigen receptor sequencing. Blood from all 30 or so PTCy patients who had 1-year posttransplant specimens underwent TRB sequencing. Public TRB sequences were queried against a database of over 3,500 sequences associated with responses to pathogens, tumor antigens, self-antigens and alloantigens. Because TRA and TRB clonality correlated tightly in fewer than 10 samples, the subsequent TCR analyses were limited to TRB only. What the authors observed across the whole study: The TRB repertoires of T cells infiltrating skin or the GI tract showed only limited overlap with the TRB repertoires found in blood. Across the roughly 40 patients, TRB clonality was highly associated with recipient CMV seropositivity and CMV reactivation, and diversity with PTCy was similar to that in the CNI/methotrexate controls. Donor-recipient similarity was low at 1-2 months but increased during the first year, and donor CD8+ memory clones often dominated later blood repertoires.

The germline ends are 14 bases apart after V is trimmed by 2 bases and J by 9 bases. Sequences MNHEY (CDR1) and SVGAGI (CDR2) are obtained from the germline V gene. Its CDR3 holds 15 amino acids, cysteine through phenylalanine. Only the CDR3 part of the read is kept: 45 bases, read in frame from the first base. Genomic DNA was the input for TRB sequencing, which was run either with the immunoSEQ assay at survey resolution or with the hsTCRB kit. The authors' pipeline ran thus. The immunoSEQ software handled initial read processing, and the LymphoSeq R package was used for repertoire analyses. Clonality was computed as 1 minus normalized Shannon entropy, and a Gini coefficient was also calculated for each TRB dataset. To infer phenotypes in unsorted samples, TRB sequences from sorted subsets of the recipient or donor were mapped onto unsorted samples from the same recipient. The table was pulled from immuneACCESS by TCRdb, which kept in-frame rearrangements only. Such tables lose some clones; where checked, under half of the loss comes from unresolved V genes, and the rest has no known cause. The DNA gave D and trimming, while V, J and clone size come from that table. This sample shows about 12,000 clones, and none of them turns up only once. The leading ten clones occupy about 7.3% of the sample.

Related bone marrow donors provided peripheral blood samples on the day of marrow donation. Mononuclear cells from peripheral blood and bone marrow were separated by Ficoll-Hypaque density centrifugation and then cryopreserved. This clone was detected a few times. No antigen is known for it. Per-base qualities were not stored, and no clone one base away is much larger. The sequencing input was PBMCs. The chain uses TRBV6-5 and TRBJ1-6; the D gene is perhaps TRBD1, from 5 matching bases. This TCR was recovered from a middle-aged woman in good health, CMV-negative, and a related stem cell transplant donor. The DNA sequence is TGTGCCAGCAGTTACCAACGCAGGGTGGGTTCACCCCTCCACTTT. Its protein is CASSYQRRVGSPLHF.